The clone carrying this TCR beta chain appeared many times. Its antigen is unidentified. The V end was cut by 3 bases, the J end by 0 bases, with 11 bases between. This CDR3 contains 15 residues. The germline V gene has CDR1 SGHDN and CDR2 FVKESK. The data were obtained in a study of T-cell reconstitution after alpha-beta-depleted transplantation in children. Researchers prepared the TCRbeta library using unique molecular identifiers, the study reports. MiXCR was run by TCRdb on the PCR reads, yielding one entry per CDR3 protein. The data contain 150,000 to 200,000 distinct CDR3 sequences, roughly 6.3% of them singletons. General study results and limits: Hyperexpanded clones declined; after one year, newly produced T cells mostly supplied diversity. Alpha-beta T cells present about two months after transplant were reported to originate from several hundred expanded graft clones. High day-60 TCRbeta diversity in some patients came from surviving recipient T cells and thymic progenitors.

The chain employs TRBV14 and TRBJ1-2; tentative D call: TRBD1 (5 bases). Sequences were derived from PBMCs, sampled before TCRalphabeta/CD19-depleted stem cell transplant. This TCR came from a girl under three years old with combined immunodeficiency, due to receive a stem cell transplant. The CDR3 region has the DNA TGTGCCAGCAGCCACCGGGGGACTACTAACTATGGCTACACCTTC. Protein: CASSHRGTTNYGYTF.